These 29 T cell receptor beta chains came from one sample sequenced in a study of blood T cell repertoires in COVID-19 (dated by TCRdb to 2018 to 2020). Receptor amplification or capture employed the immunoSEQ multiplex PCR assay. TCRdb took over this immuneACCESS table, retaining in-frame rearrangements with V and J assigned. Such tables are incomplete; in checked studies, under half of the missing clones stem from an unresolved V gene, and the remainder is unexplained. For this sample there are some 76,000 clones; around 89% appear just once. The ten largest clones represent around 0.58% of the sample. The sample consisted of peripheral blood. Source of these receptors: a man in his fifties or sixties with acute or convalescent COVID-19.

The CDR3 reads CASSHDRGQPQHF. CDR3 sequence (DNA): TGTGCCAGCAGTCACGACAGGGGTCAGCCCCAGCATTTT. This sequence joins TRBV6-5 and TRBJ1-5; 8 bases are a match to TRBD1. The CDR3 spans 13 residues. Per the germline V gene, CDR1 is MNHEY and CDR2 is SVGAGI. Trimming cost V 5 bases and J 6 bases; bases outside gene matches: 3.

V and J are TRBV7-2 and TRBJ2-3; 11 nucleotides line up with TRBD2. Germline lookup yields CDR1 SGHTA and CDR2 FQGNSA. The CDR3 extends over 17 amino acids. Trimming at V came to 5 bases and at J to 0 bases, leaving 7 bases not matched to a gene. In nucleotides, the CDR3 is TGTGCCAGCAGCCAATTTAGCGGGGGGGCAAGCACAGATACGCAGTATTTT. It yields the protein CASSQFSGGASTDTQYF.

This clone came up once. The chain joins TRBV19 to TRBJ2-3, with unresolved D. The CDR3 length is 15 residues. V lost 1 base, J lost 0 bases, and 8 bases lay in between. The germline CDR1 and CDR2 sequences are LNHDA and SQIVND (reference sequence). The CDR3, as DNA: TGTGCCAGTAGTATAGGGTCGGGTAGCACAGATACGCAGTATTTT. Translation: CASSIGSGSTDTQYF.

V gene TRBV28 combines with J gene TRBJ1-3; maybe TRBD1 (6 bases). This CDR3 is built from 15 residues. V lost 7 bases to trimming and J lost 0 bases, with 13 bases between them. Germline-derived CDR1 and CDR2 are MDHEN and SYDVKM. CDR3 sequence: CASTRGGDSGNTIYF. CDR3 DNA: TGTGCCAGCACCAGAGGGGGGGACTCTGGAAACACCATATATTTT.

The chain links TRBV30 to TRBJ1-5, with TRBD1 identical over 7 bases. The germline CDR1 and CDR2 sequences are GTSNPN and SVGIG (reference sequence). The CDR3 has 17 residues. Germline trimming cut 1 base from V and 0 bases from J; bases unmatched to any gene: 9. In DNA form, the CDR3 reads TGTGCCTGGAGTGCGGACAGGAGTCCTTATAGCAATCAGCCCCAGCATTTT. This translates into CAWSADRSPYSNQPQHF.

V is TRBV24-1 and J is TRBJ2-5, with D possibly TRBD2 on 5 matching bases. The CDR3 has 16 amino acids. V lost 0 bases and J 1 base, leaving 11 bases between the germline ends. Looked up from germline, CDR1 is KGHDR and CDR2 is SFDVKD. This CDR3 is CATSDLAVGGQETQYF. The CDR3 DNA follows: TGTGCCACCAGTGATTTGGCGGTTGGAGGCCAAGAGACCCAGTACTTC.

The J gene is TRBJ1-1, the V gene TRBV5-1; 8 positions agree with TRBD1. With V trimmed by 4 bases and J by 3 bases, 8 bases remained unmatched. The CDR3 runs 15 residues. Looked up from germline, CDR1 is SGHRS and CDR2 is YFSETQ. The CDR3 here is CASSLGDRRYTEAFF. The CDR3 nucleotides are TGCGCCAGCAGCCTAGGGGACAGGCGGTACACTGAAGCTTTCTTT.

The chain recombines TRBV5-1 with TRBJ2-5, with TRBD2 as a possible D gene (6 bases). V lost 4 bases to trimming and J lost 0 bases, with 13 bases between them. Germline V CDR1 and CDR2: SGHRS, YFSETQ. CDR3 length equals 15 residues. CDR3 in DNA: TGCGCCAGCAGCCCGGGAGCCCAGTACCAAGAGACCCAGTACTTC. This translates into CASSPGAQYQETQYF.

In this sample, this clone turned up once. This rearrangement joins TRBV7-3 to TRBJ2-2; 8 bases map to TRBD2. This CDR3 is 16 amino acids long. J lost 7 bases, V lost 5 bases, and 12 bases had no gene match. Per germline, CDR1 SGHTA and CDR2 FQGTGA. CDR3 DNA sequence: TGTGCCAGCAGCCCAAGATCAGCGGGAGTGTTCGGGGAGCTGTTTTTT. The encoded protein is CASSPRSAGVFGELFF. Drawing the rest from reference TRBV7-3 and TRBJ2-2, the complete variable domain is GAGVSQTPSNKVTEKGKYVELRCDPISGHTALYWYRQSLGQGPEFLIYFQGTGAADDSGLPNDRFFAVRPEGSVSTLKIQRTERGDSAVYLCASSPRSAGVFGELFFGEGSRLTVL.

This rearrangement joins TRBV19 to TRBJ1-5, with D unclear. Trimming took off 1 base at V and 1 base at J, with 11 bases between the two ends. The germline gives CDR1 LNHDA, CDR2 SQIVND (reference sequence). The CDR3 spans 16 residues. CDR3 in DNA: TGTGCCAGTAGTATAGGCGTCGCGGGGAGCAATCAGCCCCAGCATTTT. This gives the protein CASSIGVAGSNQPQHF.

The V call is TRBV30, the J call TRBJ1-1; D is ambiguous. Looked up from germline, CDR1 is GTSNPN and CDR2 is SVGIG (reference sequence). Trimming shortened V by 5 bases and J by 4 bases, and 8 bases separated the two germline ends. The CDR3 loop spans 11 amino acids. The CDR3 loop is CAWGLSTEAFF. CDR3 nucleotide sequence: TGTGCCTGGGGCCTCTCCACTGAAGCTTTCTTT.

The V and J genes are TRBV2 and TRBJ1-2; D not resolved. The V end lost 0 bases, the J end lost 1 base, and 15 bases lay between the germline ends. The CDR3 has 17 residues. Germline assignment: CDR1 SNHLY and CDR2 FYNNEI. This CDR3 is CASSEALGQELNYGYTF. CDR3 coding DNA: TGTGCCAGCAGTGAAGCGCTTGGGCAGGAACTTAACTATGGCTACACCTTC.

This clone appeared a few times. The chain combines TRBV3-1 (or the pseudogene TRBV3-2) with TRBJ2-5; weak D call: TRBD2 (7 bases). This CDR3 region has 16 residues. Germline assignment: CDR1 LGHDT and CDR2 YNNKEL (reference sequence). The germline V and J ends were trimmed by 1 base and 6 bases, with 18 bases remaining between them. CDR3 DNA sequence: TGTGCCAGCAGCCAAGTCCCCGGGGGGCAAGGGAAGACCCAGTACTTC. This gives the protein CASSQVPGGQGKTQYF.

The rearrangement joins TRBV6-1 to TRBJ1-2; D remains ambiguous. The germline gives CDR1 MNHNS, CDR2 SASEGT. The CDR3 runs 14 residues. The V end was cut by 0 bases, the J end by 1 base, with 6 bases between. This CDR3 reads CASSEAGSNYGYTF. The DNA of the CDR3 is TGTGCCAGCAGTGAAGCGGGCAGTAACTATGGCTACACCTTC.

The chain employs TRBV7-9 and TRBJ1-3; D unresolved. V shed 6 bases and J shed 0 bases, with 12 bases lying between them. CDR1 and CDR2 (germline): SEHNR, FQNEAQ (reference sequence). The CDR3 sequence is 15 residues long. CDR3 sequence reads: CASSEGSSSGNTIYF. The CDR3 bases are TGTGCCAGCAGTGAGGGCTCAAGCTCTGGAAACACCATATATTTT.

The genes are TRBV5-4 and TRBJ1-2; TRBD1 might be the D (6 bases). Trimming shortened V by 2 bases and J by 6 bases, and 11 bases separated the two germline ends. Germline CDR1 and CDR2: SGHNT and YYREEE (reference sequence). CDR3 size: 13 residues. In nucleotides, the CDR3 is TGTGCCAGCAGCTTTAGGGGGATCGATGGCTACACCTTC. This codes for CASSFRGIDGYTF.

CDR3 sequence: CASSMTTANYGYTF. CDR3 coding DNA: TGTGCCAGTAGTATGACGACAGCTAACTATGGCTACACCTTC. The chain couples TRBV19 to TRBJ1-2; possibly TRBD1 for D (5 bases). The CDR3 has 14 amino acids. Germline assignment: CDR1 LNHDA and CDR2 SQIVND (reference sequence). V lost 3 bases, J lost 0 bases, and 8 bases lay in between.

CDR3 DNA sequence: TGCGCCAGCGCACCGGCGGCTCGCTCCTACGAGCAGTACTTC. The encoded protein is CASAPAARSYEQYF. The rearrangement joins TRBV5-1 to TRBJ2-7; no definite D call. CDR3 length: 14 residues. V was cut by 7 bases and J by 0 bases, with 14 bases left in between. Germline assignment: CDR1 SGHRS and CDR2 YFSETQ.

The CDR3 coding sequence is TGTGCCAGCAGCTTAGGGACAGGGAACCACAATGAGCAGTTCTTC. Translation: CASSLGTGNHNEQFF. J is TRBJ2-1 and V is TRBV11-3; 8 bases are shared with TRBD1. Trimming removed 1 base from V and 5 bases from J; junction bases left unmatched: 4. The germline V gene encodes CDR1 SGHNT and CDR2 YENEEA. The CDR3 runs to 15 residues. Complete variable domain (other parts from reference TRBV11-3 and TRBJ2-1): EAGVVQSPRYKIIEKKQPVAFWCNPISGHNTLYWYLQNLGQGPELLIRYENEEAVDDSQLPKDRFSAERLKGVDSTLKIQPAELGDSAVYLCASSLGTGNHNEQFFGPGTRLTVL.

The chain carries TRBV7-2 and TRBJ2-3, with a tentative D call TRBD2 (7 bases). With 1 base removed from V and 1 base from J, the gap between germline ends came to 15 bases. The CDR3 contains 17 residues. Germline CDR1 and CDR2: SGHTA and FQGNSA. For the CDR3, the DNA is TGTGCCAGCAGCTTAGACGCCGGGGGGCGGGGCACAGATACGCAGTATTTT. Its translation: CASSLDAGGRGTDTQYF. Combining the CDR3 with reference TRBV7-2 and TRBJ2-3 gives the whole variable domain GAGVSQSPSNKVTEKGKDVELRCDPISGHTALYWYRQSLGQGLEFLIYFQGNSAPDKSGLPSDRFSAERTGGSVSTLTIQRTQQEDSAVYLCASSLDAGGRGTDTQYFGPGTRLTVL.

The CDR3 reads CASSRDSGSGNTIYF. The CDR3 DNA follows: TGCGCCAGCAGTAGGGACAGTGGCTCTGGAAACACCATATATTTT. The gene calls are TRBV10-1 and TRBJ1-3; 7 bases agree with TRBD1. The CDR3 is 15 amino acids. Germline V gene lookup returns CDR1 WNHNN and CDR2 SYGVQD (reference sequence). Losses at the gene ends were 5 bases for V and 0 bases for J; bases not matched to a gene: 4.

The chain joins TRBV3-1 (or the pseudogene TRBV3-2) to TRBJ1-5; D gene uncertain. From germline, CDR1 is LGHDT and CDR2 YNNKEL (reference sequence). Trimming shortened V by 1 base and J by 4 bases, and 5 bases separated the two germline ends. CDR3 length: 13 residues. CDR3 sequence reads: CASSQGRNQPQHF. In DNA form, the CDR3 reads TGTGCCAGCAGCCAAGGTCGTAATCAGCCCCAGCATTTT.

The table lists this clone with a few counts. This chain connects TRBV28 to TRBJ2-3; 8 bases map to TRBD2. The CDR3 spans 13 residues. Germline CDR1 and CDR2: MDHEN and SYDVKM. The V segment lost 1 base and the J segment 13 bases; nucleotides outside the gene matches: 7. This chain's CDR3 is CASSLSGGALEYF. In nucleotides, the CDR3 is TGTGCCAGCAGTTTATCGGGGGGGGCATTAGAGTATTTT.

This chain joins TRBV2 and TRBJ1-6; 7 bases map to TRBD1. The germline CDR1 and CDR2 sequences are SNHLY and FYNNEI. Germline trimming cut 6 bases from V and 7 bases from J; bases unmatched to any gene: 9. This CDR3 is built from 15 residues. Here the CDR3 reads CASSPSTGSNSPLHF. DNA for the CDR3: TGTGCCAGCAGCCCCTCGACAGGGTCGAATTCACCCCTCCACTTT.

This chain connects TRBV5-1 to TRBJ1-5; possible D gene TRBD1, 5 bases. V lost 1 base and J lost 3, with 11 bases in between. Germline CDR1 reads SGHRS; CDR2 reads YFSETQ. This CDR3 spans 15 amino acids. CDR3 residues: CASSLSGRDNQPQHF. CDR3 bases: TGCGCCAGCAGCTTGTCCGGCAGGGACAATCAGCCCCAGCATTTT.

The chain recombines TRBV5-1 with TRBJ1-4; 9 nucleotides align to TRBD1. Germline V gene sequence: CDR1 SGHRS, CDR2 YFSETQ. This CDR3 is built from 15 residues. Trimming removed 4 bases from V and 4 bases from J; junction bases left unmatched: 5. The DNA of the CDR3 is TGCGCCAGCAGCACAGGACAGGGGATTAATGAAAAACTGTTTTTT. It yields the protein CASSTGQGINEKLFF.

The V and J genes are TRBV6-5 and TRBJ2-2, with TRBD2 as a possible D gene (7 bases). The germline CDR1 and CDR2 sequences are MNHEY and SVGAGI. V lost 0 bases and J lost 6, with 8 bases in between. The CDR3 is 14 residues long. The CDR3 loop reads CASSYSGGPGELFF. The CDR3 DNA follows: TGTGCCAGCAGTTACTCCGGGGGGCCCGGGGAGCTGTTTTTT.

Of note for this clone: Relative to the germline gene, one junction end is altered; a read error may explain this. This chain connects TRBV29-1 to TRBJ2-7; possible D gene TRBD1, 5 bases. CDR1 and CDR2 from the germline V gene are SQVTM and ANQGSEA. This CDR3 has 12 residues. The DNA of the CDR3 is TGCAGCGTTGAGCGACAACTCTCAGGGCAACACTTC. Translation: CSVERQLSGQHF.

This chain links TRBV29-1 with TRBJ2-1; 7 bases line up with TRBD2. This CDR3 spans 12 amino acids. With V trimmed by 7 bases and J by 7 bases, 7 bases remained unmatched. The V gene's germline CDR1 is SQVTM and CDR2 ANQGSEA. The CDR3 DNA sequence: TGCAGCGGGGGGGAGGGCAAAAATGAGCAGTTCTTC. It specifies CSGGEGKNEQFF.